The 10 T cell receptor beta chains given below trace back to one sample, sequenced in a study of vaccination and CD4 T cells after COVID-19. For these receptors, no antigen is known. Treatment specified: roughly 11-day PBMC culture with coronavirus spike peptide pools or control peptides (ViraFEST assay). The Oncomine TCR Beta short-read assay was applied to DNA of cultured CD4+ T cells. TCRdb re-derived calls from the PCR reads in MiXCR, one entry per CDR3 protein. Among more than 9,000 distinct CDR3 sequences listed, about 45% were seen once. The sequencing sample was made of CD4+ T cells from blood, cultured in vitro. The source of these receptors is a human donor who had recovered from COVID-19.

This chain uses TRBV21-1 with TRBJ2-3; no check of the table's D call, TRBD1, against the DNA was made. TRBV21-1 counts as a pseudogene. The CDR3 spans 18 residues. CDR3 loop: CASSSQRGPTPNTDTQYF. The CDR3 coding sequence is TGTGCCAGCAGCTCGCAGCGGGGGCCGACACCAAACACAGATACGCAGTATTTT.

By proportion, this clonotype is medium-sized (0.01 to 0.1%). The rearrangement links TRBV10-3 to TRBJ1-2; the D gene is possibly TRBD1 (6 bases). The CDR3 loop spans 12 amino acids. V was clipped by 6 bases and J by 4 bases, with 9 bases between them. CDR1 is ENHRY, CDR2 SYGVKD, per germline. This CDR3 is CAIRGQTYGYTF. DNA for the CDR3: TGTGCCATCAGGGGACAAACCTATGGCTACACCTTC.

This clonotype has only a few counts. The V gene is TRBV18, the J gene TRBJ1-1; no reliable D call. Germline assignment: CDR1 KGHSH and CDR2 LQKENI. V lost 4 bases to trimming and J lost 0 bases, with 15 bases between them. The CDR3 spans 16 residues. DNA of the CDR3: TGTGCCAGCTCACTGTTGGTCCCCGAATTGAACACTGAAGCTTTCTTT. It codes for CASSLLVPELNTEAFF.

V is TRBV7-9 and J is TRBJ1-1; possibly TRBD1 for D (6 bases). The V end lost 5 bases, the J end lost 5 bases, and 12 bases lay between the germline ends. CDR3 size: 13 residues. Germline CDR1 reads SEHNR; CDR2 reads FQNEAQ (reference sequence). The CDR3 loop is CASSKEGGTEAFF. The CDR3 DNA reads TGTGCCAGCAGCAAGGAGGGGGGAACTGAAGCTTTCTTT.

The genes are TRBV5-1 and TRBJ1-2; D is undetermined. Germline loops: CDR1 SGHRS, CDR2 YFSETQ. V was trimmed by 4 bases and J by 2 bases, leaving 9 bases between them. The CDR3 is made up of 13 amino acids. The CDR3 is CASSADPNYGYTF. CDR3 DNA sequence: TGCGCCAGCAGCGCCGACCCCAACTATGGCTACACCTTC.

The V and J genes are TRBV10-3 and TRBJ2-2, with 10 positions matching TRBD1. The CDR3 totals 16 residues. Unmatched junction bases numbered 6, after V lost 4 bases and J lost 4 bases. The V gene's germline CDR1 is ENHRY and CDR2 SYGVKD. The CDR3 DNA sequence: TGTGCCATCAGTGTTGAGGGACAGGGGACCACCGGGGAGCTGTTTTTT. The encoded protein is CAISVEGQGTTGELFF.

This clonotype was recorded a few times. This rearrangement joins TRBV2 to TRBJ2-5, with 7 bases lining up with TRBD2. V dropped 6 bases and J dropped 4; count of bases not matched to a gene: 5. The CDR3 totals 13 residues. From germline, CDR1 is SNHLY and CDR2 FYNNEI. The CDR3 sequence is CASRPGGGETQYF. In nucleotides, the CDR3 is TGTGCCAGCAGGCCTGGGGGGGGAGAGACCCAGTACTTC.

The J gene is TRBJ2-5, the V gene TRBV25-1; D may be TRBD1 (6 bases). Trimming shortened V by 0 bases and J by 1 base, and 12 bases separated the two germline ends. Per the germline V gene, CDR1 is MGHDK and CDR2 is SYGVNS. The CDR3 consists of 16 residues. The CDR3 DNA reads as TGTGCCAGCAGTGAATATGTGGGGGACACCCAAGAGACCCAGTACTTC. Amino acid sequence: CASSEYVGDTQETQYF.

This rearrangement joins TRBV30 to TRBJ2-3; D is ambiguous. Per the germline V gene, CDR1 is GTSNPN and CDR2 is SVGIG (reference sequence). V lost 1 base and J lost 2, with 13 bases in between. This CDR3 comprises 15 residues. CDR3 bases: TGTGCCTGGAGTGCAAATAGATTCTCCACAGATACGCAGTATTTT. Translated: CAWSANRFSTDTQYF.

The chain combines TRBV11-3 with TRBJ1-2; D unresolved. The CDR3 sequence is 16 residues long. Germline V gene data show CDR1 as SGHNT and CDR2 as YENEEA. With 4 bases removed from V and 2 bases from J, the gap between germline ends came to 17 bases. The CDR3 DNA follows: TGTGCCAGCAGCTCCGACCCCTCCCGCTCGAACTATGGCTACACCTTC. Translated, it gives CASSSDPSRSNYGYTF.